A single TCR beta chain is shown here with its context. This clonotype was detected many times. Its antigen target is currently unknown. Qualities for individual bases were not recorded, and no much larger clone is one base off. V lost 0 bases and J lost 1 base, and the count of bases not matched to a germline gene is 3. The germline V gene supplies CDR1 SGDLS and CDR2 YYNGEE. From the cysteine through the phenylalanine, the CDR3 covers 16 amino acids. The DNA shown is the 48-base CDR3, in frame from base 1. Sequencing took place on an Illumina HiSeq 2500. TCR beta libraries were prepared by quantitative 5'-RACE with molecular barcodes. As for the original processing: A new computational method, built on a probabilistic model of VDJ rearrangement, was used to identify disease-linked TCR variants. In-frame beta chains were kept once TCRdb had trimmed the public reads at Q25 with fastp and called clones with MiXCR. Each record represents a unique CDR3 protein, reported with the most common genes and DNA among its rows. TCRdb, not the authors, supplied the V and J calls. The sample table holds about 250,000 distinct CDR3 sequences, of which roughly a quarter were seen once. Approximately 0.61% of the sample is in the top ten clones.

The data are from a study of CD8 T cells in ankylosing spondylitis (dated by TCRdb to 2016 to 2017). About the study as a whole: The study set out to find disease-linked TCR variants by profiling T cell receptor beta repertoires in ankylosing spondylitis patients and healthy donors. The whole study cohort included about a hundred healthy donors and 25 ankylosing spondylitis patients. Peripheral blood was sampled, and synovial fluid was additionally collected from ankylosing spondylitis patients. General findings and caveats noted by the study authors: A CD8+ phenotype was shown by the disease-linked clones, which were found at relatively low frequencies in peripheral blood. A TCR beta motif made up of 7 to 9 highly homologous amino acid variants appeared to be characteristic of blood from ankylosing spondylitis patients. Some TCR beta motif variants had previously been reported in synovial fluid and blood of reactive arthritis patients, which suggested common disease-initiation mechanisms. Significant enrichment of the disease-linked clones was reported in matched synovial fluid samples from ankylosing spondylitis patients.

The chain uses TRBV9 and TRBJ2-2; 7 central bases correspond to TRBD1. The sample consisted of blood, either unsorted or a sorted T cell fraction (not recorded which). This TCR came from a male donor with ankylosing spondylitis or in good health (not recorded which). CDR3 loop: CASSVAGTVNTGELFF. The sequenced DNA is TGTGCCAGCAGCGTAGCCGGGACAGTGAACACCGGGGAGCTGTTTTTT.